The clone carrying this TCR beta chain has just a few counts. Antigen specificity is unknown. The CDR3 sequence is 16 residues long. Looked up from germline, CDR1 is SGHNT and CDR2 is YYREEE (reference sequence). V lost 4 bases to trimming and J lost 6 bases; unmatched junction nucleotides: 14. The sample comes from a study of T cell repertoires in cytomegalovirus infection. In the study overall: CMV infection plus the matching HLA type was flagged by public TCR beta signatures.

Study-wide results and caveats: Summed frequency of public TCR beta families distinguished CMV carriers with the relevant HLA. Predominance within the ex vivo response was attributable to HLA-C-restricted CMV-specific TCR beta clonotypes.

In TCRdb, the reads were re-called with MiXCR into one record per CDR3 protein. The table lists approximately 770,000 distinct CDR3 sequences, 29% of them singletons. The source material was cultured CD8+ T cells from PBMCs, sampled from culture after CMV antigen stimulation. V gene TRBV5-4 combines with J gene TRBJ2-7, with TRBD1 matching over 9 bases. The TCR sequence derives from a human donor in good health (CMV status not recorded). Some clones in this sample may be carry-over from other donors' samples. For the CDR3, the DNA is TGTGCCAGCAGCAGACGCAAAAGGGACAGGGATAGCGAGCAGTACTTC. This translates into CASSRRKRDRDSEQYF.